The 5 T cell receptor beta chains given below trace back to one sample, sequenced in a study of blood T cell repertoires in COVID-19. Assay used: immunoSEQ multiplex PCR; TCRdb lists only in-frame clones, some missing. The sample lists 220,000 or so clones, roughly four fifths occurring once. The material sequenced was peripheral blood. The receptors come from a woman aged 80 or over with COVID-19, enrolled during active disease.

The genes are TRBV29-1 and TRBJ1-1; D call uncertain. The CDR3 runs 13 residues. Trimming shortened V by 7 bases and J by 1 base, and 13 bases separated the two germline ends. CDR1 and CDR2 from the germline V gene are SQVTM and ANQGSEA. The CDR3 protein is CSARVQTNTEAFF. The CDR3 nucleotides are TGCAGCGCCCGGGTACAAACGAACACTGAAGCTTTCTTT.

The chain employs TRBV3-1 (or the pseudogene TRBV3-2) and TRBJ2-5; 14 bases align to TRBD2. This CDR3 has 16 amino acids. J gave up 5 bases and V 4 bases, and 6 bases lay outside the gene matches. Germline-derived CDR1 and CDR2 are LGHDT and YNNKEL (reference sequence). This chain's CDR3 is CASSRRTSGRSETQYF. CDR3 DNA sequence: TGTGCCAGCAGCCGAAGGACTAGCGGGAGGTCGGAGACCCAGTACTTC.

This sequence joins TRBV6-5 and TRBJ2-7, with 9 bases aligning to TRBD1. Trimming at V came to 5 bases and at J to 5 bases, leaving 4 bases not matched to a gene. CDR3 length equals 13 residues. The germline CDR1 and CDR2 sequences are MNHEY and SVGAGI. The CDR3: CASSTDRGDEQYF. Here the CDR3 DNA reads TGTGCCAGCAGTACCGACAGGGGGGACGAGCAGTACTTC.

Many counts were recorded for this clone. The rearrangement uses TRBV19 and TRBJ2-1; 9 nucleotides agree with TRBD2. The CDR3 consists of 15 residues. CDR1 and CDR2 from the germline V gene are LNHDA and SQIVND (reference sequence). The trim removed 7 bases at V and 7 bases at J, leaving 11 bases unmatched. The CDR3 reads CASTPLAGGRNEQFF. The CDR3 DNA reads as TGTGCCAGTACCCCCCTCGCGGGGGGGCGGAATGAGCAGTTCTTC.

This clone appeared a few times. The chain combines TRBV27 with TRBJ2-7; D not resolved. V dropped 7 bases and J dropped 5 bases, with 9 bases sitting between them. The CDR3 has 11 residues. The germline gives CDR1 MNHEY, CDR2 SMNVEV (reference sequence). CDR3 amino acids: CASMRFDEQYF. The CDR3, as DNA: TGTGCCAGCATGCGTTTCGACGAGCAGTACTTC.